This passage covers 3 T cell receptor beta chains from one sample sequenced in a study of T cell responses to AZD1222 COVID-19 vaccine. The data were produced by immunoSEQ multiplex PCR, yet TCRdb's version contains in-frame clones alone and is incomplete. The sample holds approximately 140,000 clones, around 90% seen once. Sequencing was performed on peripheral blood, taken on day 0 of AZD1222 vaccination. These receptors were taken from an adult in good health.

The rearrangement joins TRBV11-3 to TRBJ2-5; D assignment may be TRBD1 or TRBD2 (5 bases each). The length of the CDR3 is 14 residues. V was cut by 8 bases and J by 3 bases, with 16 bases left in between. Germline V CDR1 and CDR2: SGHNT, YENEEA. The CDR3 DNA reads as TGTGCCAGCTCGAGAGGGGCAAGGGAAGAGACCCAGTACTTC. Protein: CASSRGAREETQYF.

The V and J genes are TRBV24-1 and TRBJ2-2; D is undetermined. The CDR3 covers 12 residues. CDR1 is KGHDR, CDR2 SFDVKD, per germline. Trimming pared 4 bases from V and 9 bases from J, leaving 8 bases between. CDR3 region: CATSDGSRELFF. In nucleotides, the CDR3 is TGTGCCACCAGTGACGGCAGCCGGGAGCTGTTTTTT.

V is TRBV27 and J is TRBJ1-5, with D possibly being TRBD1 (6 bases). V was cut by 6 bases and J by 2 bases, with 14 bases left in between. In germline, CDR1 is MNHEY, CDR2 SMNVEV (reference sequence). The CDR3 totals 15 residues. The CDR3: CASSSGAGGNQPQHF. The CDR3 coding sequence is TGTGCCAGCAGCTCAGGGGCGGGAGGCAATCAGCCCCAGCATTTT.